This T cell receptor beta chain appears in the sequencing data of a study of cytomegalovirus exposure and HLA in healthy donors. Primers for the PCR totalled 60 Vbeta and 13 Jbeta. Profiling relied on immunoSEQ multiplex PCR, and the TCRdb table lists in-frame clones only, not all of them. Among approximately 77,000 clones listed, under 80% were seen once. About this clone itself: Its antigen is undetermined.

Whole-study findings and limits: In a later analysis, TCR beta V- and J-gene trimming was associated with a missense DCLRE1C variant.

Sample: PBMCs. The sequence derives from a male donor in good health and CMV-seropositive.

CDR3 protein: CASRKNLGQGDQPQHF. CDR3 nucleotides: TGTGCCAGCAGAAAGAACTTGGGACAGGGGGATCAGCCCCAGCATTTT. The chain joins TRBV27 to TRBJ1-5, with 11 positions matching TRBD1. Germline loops: CDR1 MNHEY, CDR2 SMNVEV (reference sequence). The trim removed 6 bases at V and 5 bases at J, leaving 9 bases unmatched. The CDR3 has 16 residues.